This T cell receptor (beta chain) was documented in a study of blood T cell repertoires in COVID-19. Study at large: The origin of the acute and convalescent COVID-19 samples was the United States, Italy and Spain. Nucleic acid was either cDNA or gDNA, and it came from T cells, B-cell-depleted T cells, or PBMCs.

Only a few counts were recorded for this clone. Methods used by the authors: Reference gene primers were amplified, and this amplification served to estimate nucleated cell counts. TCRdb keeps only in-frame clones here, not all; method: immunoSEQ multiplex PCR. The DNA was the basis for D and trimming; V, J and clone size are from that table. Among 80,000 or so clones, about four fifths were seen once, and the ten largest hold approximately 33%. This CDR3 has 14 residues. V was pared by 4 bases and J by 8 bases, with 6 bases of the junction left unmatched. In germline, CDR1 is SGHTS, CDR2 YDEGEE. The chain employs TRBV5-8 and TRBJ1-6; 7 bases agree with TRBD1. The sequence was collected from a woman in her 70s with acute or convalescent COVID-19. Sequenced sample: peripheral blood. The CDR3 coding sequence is TGTGCCAGCAGCCGCCGACAGGGCGATTCACCCCTCCACTTT. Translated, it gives CASSRRQGDSPLHF.